This entry lists 23 T cell receptor beta chains sequenced from one sample in a study of blood T cells in healthy people across ages. PCR was performed a second time for roughly 7 to 12 cycles using a sample-barcoded 5' primer and a J-beta primer mix. MiXCR, applied by TCRdb to the 5' RACE reads, yields one record per CDR3 protein. The sample shows roughly 1.7 million distinct CDR3 sequences, about 31% of them seen only once. The source material was blood. The receptor set was obtained from a woman aged 25 to 39 in good health.

This clonotype has just one count. This chain connects TRBV6-6 to TRBJ2-1; 8 positions match TRBD1. CDR3 length: 15 residues. V shed 7 bases and J 7 bases; nucleotides not matched to a gene: 12. Germline V gene sequence: CDR1 MNHNY, CDR2 SVGAGI (reference sequence). CDR3 residues: CASKIQGGFRNEQFF. The CDR3 nucleotides read TGTGCCAGCAAAATACAGGGGGGATTTCGGAATGAGCAGTTCTTC.

The rearrangement links TRBV7-3 to TRBJ2-2; D possibly uses TRBD1 or TRBD2 (5 bases each). Trimming stripped 1 base from V and 6 bases from J, with 9 bases between. CDR1 SGHTA and CDR2 FQGTGA come from the germline V gene. The CDR3 loop spans 14 amino acids. CDR3: CASSLIGESGELFF. The CDR3, as DNA: TGTGCCAGCAGCTTAATAGGGGAGTCCGGGGAGCTGTTTTTT. The full variable domain, with the rest looked up from reference TRBV7-3 and TRBJ2-2, is GAGVSQTPSNKVTEKGKYVELRCDPISGHTALYWYRQSLGQGPEFLIYFQGTGAADDSGLPNDRFFAVRPEGSVSTLKIQRTERGDSAVYLCASSLIGESGELFFGEGSRLTVL.

CDR3 loop: CASSLKAGVRYEQYF. DNA for the CDR3: TGTGCCAGCAGTTTAAAAGCGGGGGTGAGGTACGAGCAGTACTTC. The V gene is TRBV12-3 or TRBV12-4, the J gene TRBJ2-5; 8 bases map to TRBD2. The DNA end lines up better with TRBJ2-7; the J call may be wrong. This CDR3 contains 15 residues.

The J gene is TRBJ2-3, the V gene TRBV7-3, with 10 bases identical to TRBD2. This CDR3 region has 16 residues. Germline assignment: CDR1 SGHTA and CDR2 FQGTGA. V lost 5 bases to trimming and J lost 3 bases; unmatched junction nucleotides: 8. The CDR3 here is CASSPGGLAATDTQYF. DNA for the CDR3: TGTGCCAGCAGCCCCGGAGGACTAGCGGCTACAGATACGCAGTATTTT. Full variable domain (remainder filled in from reference TRBV7-3 and TRBJ2-3): GAGVSQTPSNKVTEKGKYVELRCDPISGHTALYWYRQSLGQGPEFLIYFQGTGAADDSGLPNDRFFAVRPEGSVSTLKIQRTERGDSAVYLCASSPGGLAATDTQYFGPGTRLTVL.

This chain links TRBV27 with TRBJ2-4; D may be TRBD1 (6 bases). There are 17 residues in the CDR3. Deletions cut 5 bases from V and 0 bases from J, with 17 bases between. CDR1 and CDR2 (germline): MNHEY, SMNVEV (reference sequence). Here the CDR3 reads CASSKHRDRGAKNIQYF. CDR3 in DNA: TGTGCCAGCAGTAAACACAGGGACCGTGGAGCCAAAAACATTCAGTACTTC.

This clonotype has more than one count but fewer than ten. J is TRBJ2-5 and V is TRBV6-5; 8 bases agree with TRBD1. The CDR3 loop spans 16 amino acids. V was clipped by 6 bases and J by 2 bases; unmatched bases: 11. Looked up from germline, CDR1 is MNHEY and CDR2 is SVGAGI. DNA of the CDR3: TGTGCCAGCAGCCCCGGACAGGGTCAGCGGCAAGAGACCCAGTACTTC. Translating it yields CASSPGQGQRQETQYF.

This chain links TRBV20-1 with TRBJ2-1; 8 nucleotides line up with TRBD2. Germline V CDR1 and CDR2: DFQATT, SNEGSKA (reference sequence). With 0 bases clipped from V and 12 bases from J, the junction kept 13 bases outside the gene matches. This CDR3 has 15 amino acids. CDR3 loop: CSARDSREGNDAQFF. CDR3 in DNA: TGCAGTGCTAGAGATAGCCGGGAGGGTAATGACGCGCAGTTCTTC.

This rearrangement joins TRBV12-3 or TRBV12-4 to TRBJ1-5, with TRBD1 matching 12 bases. The CDR3 consists of 17 residues. V lost 0 bases to trimming and J lost 4 bases; unmatched junction nucleotides: 4. Here the CDR3 DNA reads TGTGCCAGCAGTTTAGCCCGGGACAGGGGGCTTAATCAGCCCCAGCATTTT. Translation gives CASSLARDRGLNQPQHF.

This clonotype was seen a handful of times. The chain uses TRBV27 and TRBJ2-5; maybe TRBD1 (6 bases). CDR3 length: 13 amino acids. V was trimmed by 6 bases and J by 4 bases, leaving 12 bases between them. Germline V CDR1 and CDR2: MNHEY, SMNVEV (reference sequence). Written as DNA, the CDR3 is TGTGCCAGCAGAACAACAGGGTCAGAGACCCAGTACTTC. Its translation: CASRTTGSETQYF.

Concerning this clonotype: Germline and junction disagree at one end, which may indicate a read error. V and J are TRBV5-3 and TRBJ2-1; D is unresolved. TRBV5-3 is placed among ORFs of uncertain function. There are 9 residues in the CDR3. The CDR3 DNA sequence: TGCACGTCTCACAATGAGCAGTTCTTC. Protein: CTSHNEQFF.

This chain joins TRBV6-1 and TRBJ1-4; no firm D call. This CDR3 comprises 15 residues. The V gene lost 4 bases and the J gene lost 8 bases, with 17 bases spanning the gap. In germline, CDR1 is MNHNS, CDR2 SASEGT. CDR3 protein: CASSATGIGYEKLFF. CDR3 nucleotides: TGTGCCAGCAGTGCTACCGGGATAGGGTACGAAAAACTGTTTTTT.

As for this clonotype: Its ends do not fully match the called genes, so a read error is possible. The V gene is TRBV9, the J gene TRBJ2-3; 11 nucleotides line up with TRBD2. This CDR3 is 16 amino acids long. Germline loops: CDR1 SGDLS, CDR2 YYNGEE. The CDR3 here is CASSAGTSGGTDTQYF. The CDR3 DNA is TGTGCCAGCAGCGCAGGAACTAGCGGGGGCACGGATACGCAGTATTTT.

The V call is TRBV7-3, the J call TRBJ1-2; weak D call: TRBD1 (5 bases). V shed 5 bases and J shed 8 bases, with 18 bases lying between them. There are 14 residues in the CDR3. Germline V gives CDR1 SGHTA, CDR2 FQGTGA. The CDR3 here is CASSPRDEKTGYTF. For the CDR3, the DNA is TGTGCCAGCAGCCCCAGGGACGAGAAGACCGGCTACACCTTC.

The chain carries TRBV20-1 and TRBJ1-5; 8 nucleotides align to TRBD1. The ends lost 5 bases at V and 6 bases at J; junction bases unmatched: 6. The CDR3 covers 13 residues. Germline CDR1 reads DFQATT; CDR2 reads SNEGSKA (reference sequence). The CDR3 DNA follows: TGCAGTGCTTACAGGGGGAGTGGTCAGCCCCAGCATTTT. This gives the protein CSAYRGSGQPQHF.

This clonotype was observed at least ten times. The chain recombines TRBV4-1 with TRBJ2-3; TRBD1 aligns across 12 bases. Trimming cost V 3 bases and J 6 bases; bases outside gene matches: 10. The V gene's germline CDR1 is MGHRA and CDR2 YSYEKL. This CDR3 comprises 17 residues. The CDR3 reads CASSHPRSGQGADTQYF. Written as DNA, the CDR3 is TGCGCCAGCAGCCACCCCCGGTCGGGACAGGGGGCGGATACGCAGTATTTT.

With regard to this clonotype: One junction end does not reproduce the germline sequence, and a read error may be involved. Here the CDR3 reads CASGLRLPSQETQYF. The CDR3 DNA sequence: TGTGCCAGCGGTTTAAGGCTACCATCCCAAGAGACCCAGTACTTC. This sequence joins TRBV27 and TRBJ2-5; unclear D gene. The CDR3 sequence is 15 residues long. Germline assignment: CDR1 MNHEY and CDR2 SMNVEV (reference sequence).

The chain recombines TRBV13 with TRBJ2-1, with 11 bases lining up with TRBD2. The germline V gene has CDR1 PRHDT and CDR2 FYEKMQ (reference sequence). V was pared by 0 bases and J by 4 bases, with 5 bases of the junction left unmatched. This CDR3 has 17 amino acids. DNA for the CDR3: TGTGCCAGCAGCTTAGGCCGACTAGCGGGAAATTACAATGAGCAGTTCTTC. Translation gives CASSLGRLAGNYNEQFF.

The genes are TRBV5-4 and TRBJ2-3, with D perhaps matching TRBD1 (7 bases). Trimming pared 4 bases from V and 4 bases from J, leaving 13 bases between. CDR1 and CDR2 from the germline V gene are SGHNT and YYREEE (reference sequence). The CDR3 runs 14 residues. The CDR3 DNA sequence: TGTGCCAGCAGCGGCGGGACAGCGGCAGATACGCAGTATTTT. It codes for CASSGGTAADTQYF.

The rearrangement joins TRBV3-1 to TRBJ1-2; a weak D match, TRBD1 (6 bases). The CDR3 runs 16 residues. Germline lookup yields CDR1 LGHDT and CDR2 YNNKEL (reference sequence). Between the trimmed V and J ends, which lost 0 bases and 4 bases, there was a span of 15 bases. The CDR3 nucleotides read TGTGCCAGCAGCCAAGAACTGACAGGCCTGCCCTATGGCTACACCTTC. This encodes CASSQELTGLPYGYTF.

This clonotype came up a few times. The CDR3 DNA reads TGTGCCAGCAGTTACGACGCTAGCGGGAGTACCTACGAGCAGTACTTC. As protein: CASSYDASGSTYEQYF. The chain joins TRBV6-5 to TRBJ2-7; TRBD2 matches at 10 bases. This CDR3 is built from 16 residues. The germline V gene has CDR1 MNHEY and CDR2 SVGAGI. The V gene end was trimmed by 2 bases and the J gene end by 2 bases; junction bases not matched to a gene: 6.

This clonotype appeared a few times. The V gene is TRBV20-1, the J gene TRBJ2-7; 13 nucleotides match TRBD2. Per the germline V gene, CDR1 is DFQATT and CDR2 is SNEGSKA (reference sequence). CDR3 size: 15 residues. V gave up 5 bases and J gave up 6 bases; unmatched junction bases: 10. CDR3 in DNA: TGCAGTGCTCGGACTAGCGGGAGCCGCTTGACCGAGCAGTACTTC. Residues: CSARTSGSRLTEQYF.

This rearrangement joins TRBV9 to TRBJ2-3; unclear D gene. This CDR3 contains 16 residues. V shed 3 bases and J shed 1 base, with 15 bases lying between them. Germline CDR1 and CDR2: SGDLS and YYNGEE. The CDR3 sequence: CASSAFPEPGTDTQYF. For the CDR3, the DNA is TGTGCCAGCAGCGCCTTTCCTGAGCCTGGCACAGATACGCAGTATTTT. The entire variable domain, with the rest obtained from reference TRBV9 and TRBJ2-3, is as follows: DSGVTQTPKHLITATGQRVTLRCSPRSGDLSVYWYQQSLDQGLQFLIQYYNGEERAKGNILERFSAQQFPDLHSELNLSSLELGDSALYFCASSAFPEPGTDTQYFGPGTRLTVL.

This chain joins TRBV10-2 and TRBJ1-1; D is uncertain. The V end lost 3 bases, the J end lost 6 bases, and 14 bases lay between the germline ends. The CDR3 length is 14 residues. The germline gives CDR1 WSHSY, CDR2 SAAADI. CDR3 amino acids: CASSESWGLAEAFF. For the CDR3, the DNA is TGCGCCAGCAGTGAATCTTGGGGTTTAGCTGAAGCTTTCTTT.